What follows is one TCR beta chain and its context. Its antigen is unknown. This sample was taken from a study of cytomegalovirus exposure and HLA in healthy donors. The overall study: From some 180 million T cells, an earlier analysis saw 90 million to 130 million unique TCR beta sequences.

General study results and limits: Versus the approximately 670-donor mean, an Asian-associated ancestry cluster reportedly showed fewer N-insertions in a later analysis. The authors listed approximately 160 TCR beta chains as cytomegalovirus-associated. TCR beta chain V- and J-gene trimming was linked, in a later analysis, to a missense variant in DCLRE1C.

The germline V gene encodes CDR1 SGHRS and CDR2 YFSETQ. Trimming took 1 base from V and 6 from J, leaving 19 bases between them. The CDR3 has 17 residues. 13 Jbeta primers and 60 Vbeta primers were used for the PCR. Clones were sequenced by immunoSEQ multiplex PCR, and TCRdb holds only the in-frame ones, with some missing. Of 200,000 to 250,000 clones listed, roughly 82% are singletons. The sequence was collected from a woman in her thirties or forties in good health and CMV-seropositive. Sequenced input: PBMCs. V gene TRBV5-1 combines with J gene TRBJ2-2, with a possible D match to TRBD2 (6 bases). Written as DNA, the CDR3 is TGCGCCAGCAGCTTGCCCCCCCTGGGGGGAGTCTCCGGGGAGCTGTTTTTT. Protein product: CASSLPPLGGVSGELFF.